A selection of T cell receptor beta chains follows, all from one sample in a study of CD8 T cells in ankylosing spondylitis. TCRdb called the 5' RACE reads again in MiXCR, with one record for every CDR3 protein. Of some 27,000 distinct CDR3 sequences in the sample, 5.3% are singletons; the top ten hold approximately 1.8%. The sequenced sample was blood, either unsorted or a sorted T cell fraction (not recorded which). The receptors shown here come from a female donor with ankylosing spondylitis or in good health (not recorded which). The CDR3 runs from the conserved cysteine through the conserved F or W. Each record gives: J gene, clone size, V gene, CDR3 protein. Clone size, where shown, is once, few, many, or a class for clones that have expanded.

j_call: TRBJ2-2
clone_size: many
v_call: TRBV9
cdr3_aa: CASSPRSQSGELFF

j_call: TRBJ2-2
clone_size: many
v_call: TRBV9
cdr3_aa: CASSVGPPTGELFF

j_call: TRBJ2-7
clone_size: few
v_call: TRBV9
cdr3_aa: CASSSTPAYEQYF

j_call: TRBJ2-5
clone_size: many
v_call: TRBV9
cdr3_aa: CASSASLAVGETQYF

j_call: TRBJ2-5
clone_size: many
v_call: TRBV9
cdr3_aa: CASSVAEGGRETQYF

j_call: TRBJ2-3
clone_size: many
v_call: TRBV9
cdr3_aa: CASSVGGFTDTQYF

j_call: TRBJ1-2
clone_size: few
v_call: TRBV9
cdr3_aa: CASSVDGVKDGYTF

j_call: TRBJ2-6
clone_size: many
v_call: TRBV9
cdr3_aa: CASSGDRISGANVLTF

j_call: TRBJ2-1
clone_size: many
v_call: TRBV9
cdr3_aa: CASSVSGGANEQFF

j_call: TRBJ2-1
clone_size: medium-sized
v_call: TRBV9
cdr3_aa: CASSTPGTSGNEQFF

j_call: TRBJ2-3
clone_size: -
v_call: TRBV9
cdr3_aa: CASSPGLLPDTQYF

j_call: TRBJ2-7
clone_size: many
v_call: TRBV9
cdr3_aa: CASSARDSIYEQYF

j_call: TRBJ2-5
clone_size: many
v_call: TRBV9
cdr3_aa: CASSASGTGSQETQYF

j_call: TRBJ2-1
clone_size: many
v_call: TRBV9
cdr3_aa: CASSVEAFPYNEQFF

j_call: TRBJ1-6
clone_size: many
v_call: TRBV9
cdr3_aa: CASSTTPYNSPLHF

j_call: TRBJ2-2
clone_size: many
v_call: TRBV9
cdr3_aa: CASSLGGTNTGELFF

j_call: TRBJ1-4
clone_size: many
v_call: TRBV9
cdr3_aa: CASSVGQEPNTRLFF

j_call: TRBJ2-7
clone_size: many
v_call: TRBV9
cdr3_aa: CASSGGGTPTYEQYF

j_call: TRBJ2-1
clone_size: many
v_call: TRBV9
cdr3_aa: CASSVIGTSGSVNEQFF

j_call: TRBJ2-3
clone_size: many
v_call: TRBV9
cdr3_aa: CASSVEASGRAEDTQYF

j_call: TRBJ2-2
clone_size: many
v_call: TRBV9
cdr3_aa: CASSGTGGTGELFF

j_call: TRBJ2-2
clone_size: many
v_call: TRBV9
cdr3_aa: CASSFLVGAGELFF

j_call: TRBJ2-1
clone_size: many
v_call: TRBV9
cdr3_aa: CASSVDGSGRGNEQFF

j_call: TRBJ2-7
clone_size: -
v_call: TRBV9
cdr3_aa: CASSVGGANYEQYF

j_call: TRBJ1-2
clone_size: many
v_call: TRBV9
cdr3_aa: CASSPGSFHGYTF

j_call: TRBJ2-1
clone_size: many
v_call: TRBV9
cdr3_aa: CASSVAGSRPSEQFF

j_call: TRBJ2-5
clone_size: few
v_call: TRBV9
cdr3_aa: CASSHAGSETQYF

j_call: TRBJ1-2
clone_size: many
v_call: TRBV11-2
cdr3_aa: CASSSTGRDGYTF

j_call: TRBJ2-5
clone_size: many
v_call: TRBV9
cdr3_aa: CASSVGGGVPETQYF

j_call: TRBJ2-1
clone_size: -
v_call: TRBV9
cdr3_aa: CASSVDLRGVGNEQFF

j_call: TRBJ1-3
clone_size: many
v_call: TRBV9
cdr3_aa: CASSVTGISGNTIYF

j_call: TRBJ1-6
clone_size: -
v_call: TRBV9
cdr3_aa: CASSVESSYNSPLHF

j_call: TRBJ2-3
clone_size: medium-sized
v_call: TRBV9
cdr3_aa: CASTTGAEVTDTQYF

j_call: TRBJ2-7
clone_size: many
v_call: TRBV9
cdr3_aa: CASSESTSGSAEQYF

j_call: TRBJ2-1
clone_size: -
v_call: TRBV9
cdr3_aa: CASSVLAGTYNEQFF

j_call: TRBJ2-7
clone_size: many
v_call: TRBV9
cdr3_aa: CASSVSGHDYEQYF

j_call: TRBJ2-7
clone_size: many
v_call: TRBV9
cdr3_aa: CASSVVSGSYEQYF